This T cell receptor beta chain was profiled in a study of regulatory T cells in long-lasting Graves disease. CDR3-region Arm-PCR and iRepertoire HTBI primers produced the TCR beta libraries. TCRdb re-called the multiplex PCR reads through MiXCR, storing one row per CDR3 protein. The sample has more than 300,000 distinct CDR3 sequences; 12% are singletons. Germline-derived CDR1 and CDR2 are SGHNT and YYREEE (reference sequence). Trimming pared 4 bases from V and 5 bases from J, leaving 17 bases between. The CDR3 covers 15 residues. Time point reported: newly diagnosed GD, antithyroid drugs for less than 3 months. There was RNA extracted from PBMCs, and the TCR library was made from it. Graves' disease diagnosis was established per American Thyroid Association guidelines. In addition, the sample was reused for a study of T cells in Graves' hyperthyroidism and ophthalmopathy. This second study notes: HTBI primers were employed in a first-round RT-PCR of the TCR CDR3.

This clonotype was obtained from a young woman with Graves disease. This specimen consisted of peripheral blood mononuclear cells (PBMCs), obtained at new diagnosis, from a patient treated with antithyroid drugs. The rearrangement joins TRBV5-4 to TRBJ2-3; D is unresolved. CDR3 in DNA: TGTGCCAGCAGCCTAAGATCGAGAATGGGAGATACGCAGTATTTT. Residues: CASSLRSRMGDTQYF.